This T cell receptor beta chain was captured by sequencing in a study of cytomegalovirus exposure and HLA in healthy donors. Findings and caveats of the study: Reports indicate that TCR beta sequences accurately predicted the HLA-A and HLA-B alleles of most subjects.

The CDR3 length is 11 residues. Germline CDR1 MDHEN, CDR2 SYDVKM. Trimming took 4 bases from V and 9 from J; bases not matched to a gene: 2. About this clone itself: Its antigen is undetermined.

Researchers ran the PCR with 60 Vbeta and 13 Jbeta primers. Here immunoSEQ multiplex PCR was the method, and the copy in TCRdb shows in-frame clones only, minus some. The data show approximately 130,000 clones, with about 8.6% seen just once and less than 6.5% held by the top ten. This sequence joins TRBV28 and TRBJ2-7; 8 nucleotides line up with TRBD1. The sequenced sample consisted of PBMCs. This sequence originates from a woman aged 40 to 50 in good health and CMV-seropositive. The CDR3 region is CASSWDRRQYF. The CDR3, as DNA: TGTGCCAGCAGTTGGGACAGGCGGCAGTACTTC.